This T cell receptor beta chain is from a study of blood T cells in healthy people across ages. At least 5.5 micrograms of total RNA were extracted per sample. A second PCR of roughly 7 to 11 cycles used a sample-barcoded 5' primer and a J-beta primer mix. Each CDR3 protein gets one entry after TCRdb re-called the 5' RACE reads with MiXCR. The sample records 1.5 million to 2 million distinct CDR3 sequences, roughly 43% being singletons. Findings and limits, study-wide: Donor CMV status, an unknown factor, possibly confounded changes in expanded clonotypes. Strong correlation was found linking TCR beta diversity to naive T cell percentage. The study found more naive CD4+ cells and higher diversity in long-lived than aged donors.

Worth noting for this clonotype: The antigen is undetermined.

Sequences were obtained from blood. The receptor was isolated from a human donor in good health.

CDR3 nucleotides: TGCGCCAGCAGCTTGGGGGCTCTGAACACAGATACGCAGTATTTT. Translating it yields CASSLGALNTDTQYF. The J gene is TRBJ2-3, the V gene TRBV5-1; D is undetermined. V was pared by 0 bases and J by 2 bases, with 10 bases between. The length of the CDR3 is 15 residues. Germline CDR1 SGHRS, CDR2 YFSETQ.